Listed below are T cell receptor beta chains from one sample, sequenced in a study of monozygotic twins with inflammatory bowel disease. Reprocessing the 5' RACE reads, TCRdb reports a single entry for every CDR3 protein and omits DNA. Its listing shows approximately 400,000 distinct CDR3 sequences. The sample consisted of blood. Source of these receptors: a human donor with ulcerative colitis or Crohn's disease, or a healthy co-twin of an affected twin (not recorded which). The CDR3 runs from the conserved cysteine through the conserved F or W. The order of the fields is V gene, J gene, CDR3 protein.

V gene: TRBV29-1; J gene: TRBJ2-1; CDR3 protein: CSGLTSGRAHGGAYNEQFF
V gene: TRBV5-1; J gene: TRBJ1-3; CDR3 protein: CASSSASGNTIYF
V gene: TRBV7-6; J gene: TRBJ2-1; CDR3 protein: CASSPGLAGGLVREQFF
V gene: TRBV12-3/TRBV12-4; J gene: TRBJ1-3; CDR3 protein: CASSDTGVGNTIYF
V gene: TRBV2; J gene: TRBJ2-6; CDR3 protein: CASSVQGSAGANVLTF
V gene: TRBV29-1; J gene: TRBJ2-2; CDR3 protein: CSVGGQGHTGELFF
V gene: TRBV5-5; J gene: TRBJ2-7; CDR3 protein: CASSSGLVIEQYF
V gene: TRBV11-2; J gene: TRBJ2-4; CDR3 protein: CASSLEFFPGEAKNIQYF
V gene: TRBV7-2; J gene: TRBJ1-2; CDR3 protein: CASSYSGTGGVGYTF
V gene: TRBV18; J gene: TRBJ2-5; CDR3 protein: CASSPREETQYF
V gene: TRBV11-2; J gene: TRBJ2-1; CDR3 protein: CASSHSAQGGRAYNEQFF
V gene: TRBV20-1; J gene: TRBJ1-1; CDR3 protein: CSASPPPVGLVTEAFF
V gene: TRBV11-2; J gene: TRBJ2-1; CDR3 protein: CASSLVVAGTYEQFF
V gene: TRBV5-1; J gene: TRBJ2-1; CDR3 protein: CASSLEISGPHYNEQFF
V gene: TRBV7-3; J gene: TRBJ2-1; CDR3 protein: CASSSWTGDSSYNEQFF
V gene: TRBV5-5; J gene: TRBJ1-1; CDR3 protein: CASINRGVKTEAFF
V gene: TRBV3-1; J gene: TRBJ2-2; CDR3 protein: CASSLRLAGDTGELFF
V gene: TRBV7-2; J gene: TRBJ2-7; CDR3 protein: CASRSLGNEQYF
V gene: TRBV12-3/TRBV12-4; J gene: TRBJ2-7; CDR3 protein: CASSEGGYYEQYF
V gene: TRBV7-9; J gene: TRBJ2-5; CDR3 protein: CASSPLGALTTQYF
V gene: TRBV2; J gene: TRBJ1-5; CDR3 protein: CASSTYSNQPQHF
V gene: TRBV9; J gene: TRBJ2-3; CDR3 protein: CASSASRDHPTDTQYF
V gene: TRBV3-1; J gene: TRBJ1-3; CDR3 protein: CASSLRQGAVGNAIYF
V gene: TRBV7-2; J gene: TRBJ1-2; CDR3 protein: CASSLDLTAGYTF
V gene: TRBV27; J gene: TRBJ1-2; CDR3 protein: CASSFGLGAGYTF
V gene: TRBV30; J gene: TRBJ1-4; CDR3 protein: CAWSDTGLGNEKLFF
V gene: TRBV7-2; J gene: TRBJ1-6; CDR3 protein: CASSLRGRWDSPLHF
V gene: TRBV10-3; J gene: TRBJ2-1; CDR3 protein: CAISEGGRPFF
V gene: TRBV5-1; J gene: TRBJ2-1; CDR3 protein: CASRPRDNYNEQFF
V gene: TRBV15; J gene: TRBJ2-7; CDR3 protein: CATSRERTATYEQYF
V gene: TRBV12-3/TRBV12-4; J gene: TRBJ2-7; CDR3 protein: CASSSLAGFYEQYF
V gene: TRBV28; J gene: TRBJ2-2; CDR3 protein: CASSSFRVVNTGELFF
V gene: TRBV30; J gene: TRBJ1-5; CDR3 protein: CAWAGQKNQPQHF
V gene: TRBV5-1; J gene: TRBJ2-7; CDR3 protein: CASSLALGLAYEQYF
V gene: TRBV27; J gene: TRBJ2-7; CDR3 protein: CASSSAGSLSYEQYF
V gene: TRBV5-1; J gene: TRBJ1-2; CDR3 protein: CASSLAGGARGYTF
V gene: TRBV2; J gene: TRBJ2-7; CDR3 protein: CASRTQGSEQYF
V gene: TRBV5-1; J gene: TRBJ2-3; CDR3 protein: CASSFSGTRGDTQYF
V gene: TRBV10-3; J gene: TRBJ1-1; CDR3 protein: CAINQEPNTEAFF
V gene: TRBV12-3/TRBV12-4; J gene: TRBJ1-2; CDR3 protein: CASSGTDVNYGYTF
V gene: TRBV5-1; J gene: TRBJ1-2; CDR3 protein: CASSQPGSESLYGYTF
V gene: TRBV5-1; J gene: TRBJ2-5; CDR3 protein: CASRPGWAQGETQYF
V gene: TRBV6-2/TRBV6-3; J gene: TRBJ1-5; CDR3 protein: CASSYLSQPQHF
V gene: TRBV7-2; J gene: TRBJ1-1; CDR3 protein: CASSLGTARNTEAFF
V gene: TRBV20-1; J gene: TRBJ2-7; CDR3 protein: CSARDLGGYGSYEQYF
V gene: TRBV29-1; J gene: TRBJ2-5; CDR3 protein: CSVATGRETQYF
V gene: TRBV20-1; J gene: TRBJ2-7; CDR3 protein: CSAPSTRDLLYEQYF
V gene: TRBV11-2; J gene: TRBJ2-3; CDR3 protein: CASSLGGLAATDTQYF
V gene: TRBV6-1; J gene: TRBJ2-2; CDR3 protein: CASSEEEGWPTGELFF
V gene: TRBV7-2; J gene: TRBJ1-1; CDR3 protein: CASSPDLTEAFF
V gene: TRBV20-1; J gene: TRBJ2-7; CDR3 protein: CSALKGLASYEQYF